The entry that follows covers one T cell receptor beta chain sequence. This record comes from a study of blood T cell repertoires in COVID-19. Turning to the study itself: Sample material is recorded as cDNA or gDNA derived from T cells, B-cell-depleted T cells, or PBMCs.

Germline values: CDR1 SGHDT, CDR2 YYEEEE. There are 14 residues in the CDR3. V was pared by 2 bases and J by 6 bases, with 12 bases between. Source study methods: Using reference gene primer amplification, nucleated cell counts were estimated. Profiled with immunoSEQ multiplex PCR; TCRdb holds only in-frame clones, not every one. The V and J calls and clone size are taken from that table; D and trimming were inferred from the DNA. The sample contains 180,000 or so clones, over 80% of which appear only once. This chain joins TRBV5-6 and TRBJ1-5, with D maybe TRBD1 (6 bases). This TCR was sampled from a woman aged 50 to 65 with acute or convalescent COVID-19. Material: peripheral blood. CDR3 region: CASSLQGSGQPQHF. The CDR3, as DNA: TGTGCCAGCAGCTTACAGGGCTCCGGTCAGCCCCAGCATTTT.